A selection of T cell receptor beta chains follows, all from one sample in a study of blood T cell repertoires in COVID-19. The method was immunoSEQ multiplex PCR; TCRdb's version includes in-frame clones alone and lacks a portion of them. The sample yields fewer than 300,000 clones, approximately 87% seen once. What was sequenced was peripheral blood. These receptors were taken from a woman aged 25 to 45 with COVID-19, enrolled during active disease. Both conserved end residues are part of each CDR3. A D gene is named only where the DNA matches it firmly. Clone size is given for some rows only: seen once, a few or many times, or a class if the clone is expanded.

NA NA TRBJ2-7 TRBV7-9 TGTGCCAGCAGCTCACTCGGGGGCTCCTACGAGCAGTACTTC CASSSLGGSYEQYF
NA NA TRBJ2-7 TRBV4-1 TGCGCCAGCAGCCAACCATCAGGGGACGAGCAGTACTTC CASSQPSGDEQYF
NA NA TRBJ1-1 TRBV5-6 TGTGCCAGCAGCGCCGAACTCACTGAAGCTTTCTTT CASSAELTEAFF
NA NA TRBJ1-2 TRBV6-4 TGTGCCAGCAGTGACACAGGACTAATTGGCGGCTACACCTTC CASSDTGLIGGYTF
NA NA TRBJ2-1 TRBV6-5 TGTGCCAGCAGTTGGGGGCCTGAGCAGTTCTTC CASSWGPEQFF
once TRBD1 TRBJ2-7 TRBV4-1 TGCGCCAGCAGCCAAGAGTCGGGACAGGGGGTATCCTACGAGCAGTACTTC CASSQESGQGVSYEQYF
NA TRBD2 TRBJ2-3 TRBV13 TGTGCCAGCAGCCTACTGGGACTAGCGGGCCCCGGGGGCCCAGATACGCAGTATTTT CASSLLGLAGPGGPDTQYF
NA TRBD2 TRBJ2-7 TRBV5-4 TGTGCCAGCAGCTTCGCGGGGGGCCTCTACGAGCAGTACTTC CASSFAGGLYEQYF
NA NA TRBJ1-1 TRBV19 TGTGCCAGTAGTATAGATCTGGAGGGTCCTACGAACACTGAAGCTTTCTTT CASSIDLEGPTNTEAFF
NA NA TRBJ1-1 TRBV4-1 TGCGCCAGCAGCCTACCTCCTGGCAGGAACACTGAAGCTTTCTTT CASSLPPGRNTEAFF
NA TRBD2 TRBJ2-5 TRBV19 TGTGCCAGTAGTATACTCCGAGGACTAGCGGGGGGGCCGACCCGAGAGACCCAGTACTTC CASSILRGLAGGPTRETQYF
NA TRBD2 TRBJ2-1 TRBV27 TGTGCCAGTGGGCCTAGCGGGGGTTCCTACAATGAGCAGTTCTTC CASGPSGGSYNEQFF
NA TRBD1 TRBJ2-1 TRBV19 TGTGCCAGCGGACAGGGATACAATGAGCAGTTCTTC CASGQGYNEQFF
NA NA TRBJ1-2 TRBV4-1 TGCGCCAGCAGCCAAGTTCATTCGGGGATAGGGTATGGCTACACCTTC CASSQVHSGIGYGYTF
NA TRBD1 TRBJ1-1 TRBV5-4 TGTGCCAGCAGCTGGGGACAGGGGGACACTGAAGCTTTCTTT CASSWGQGDTEAFF
NA TRBD1 TRBJ1-6 TRBV7-9 TGTGCCAGCAGGTTAAGCGGGACAGGGGCTTCACCCCTCCACTTT CASRLSGTGASPLHF
NA TRBD1 TRBJ2-7 TRBV28 TGTGCCAGCAGTTTGGTACAGGGGATTGGCGAGCAGTACTTC CASSLVQGIGEQYF
NA NA TRBJ1-3 TRBV4-1 TGCGCCAGCCGCCGCGAAGTCAACTCTGGAAACACCATATATTTT CASRREVNSGNTIYF